What follows are 14 T cell receptor beta chains derived from one specimen sequenced in a study of CD4+ T cells in melanoma. Assay: immunoSEQ multiplex PCR; the TCRdb copy retains only in-frame clones and omits some. Here the sample spans 20,000 to 25,000 clones, around 78% being singletons. These receptors all stem from a human donor with melanoma.

This rearrangement joins TRBV9 to TRBJ2-3; 11 bases line up with TRBD2. The CDR3 is 17 amino acids. Per germline, CDR1 SGDLS and CDR2 YYNGEE. V shed 0 bases, J shed 6 bases, and the junction held 9 bases outside the gene matches. Here the CDR3 reads CASSVGPGLAVRDTQYF. CDR3 DNA: TGTGCCAGCAGCGTAGGCCCGGGACTAGCGGTTCGGGATACGCAGTATTTT.

This chain connects TRBV25-1 to TRBJ1-2; 11 nucleotides line up with TRBD1. CDR3 length equals 12 residues. Trimming took 6 bases from V and 8 from J; bases not matched to a gene: 2. CDR1 is MGHDK, CDR2 SYGVNS, per germline. The CDR3 loop reads CASRDRGQGYTF. CDR3 sequence (DNA): TGTGCCAGCAGGGACAGGGGGCAGGGCTACACCTTC.

The CDR3 sequence: CASSLGGQGYYEQYF. In nucleotides, the CDR3 is TGTGCCAGCAGCTTAGGGGGTCAGGGGTACTACGAGCAGTACTTC. This rearrangement joins TRBV7-6 to TRBJ2-7, with D possibly TRBD1 on 6 matching bases. The germline gives CDR1 SGHVS, CDR2 FNYEAQ. This CDR3 is 15 amino acids long. V gave up 1 base and J gave up 3 bases, with 13 bases separating them.

This sequence joins TRBV30 and TRBJ2-3; D may correspond to TRBD1 or TRBD2 (5 bases each). V was cut by 4 bases and J by 0 bases, with 8 bases left in between. In germline, CDR1 is GTSNPN, CDR2 SVGIG (reference sequence). CDR3 length: 13 amino acids. CDR3 sequence (DNA): TGTGCCTGGACGGGGCCTAGCACAGATACGCAGTATTTT. Translated: CAWTGPSTDTQYF.

The J gene is TRBJ1-5, the V gene TRBV6-5, with D tentatively TRBD1 (6 bases). The CDR3 covers 14 residues. V dropped 2 bases and J dropped 3 bases, with 8 bases sitting between them. Germline-derived CDR1 and CDR2 are MNHEY and SVGAGI. Here the CDR3 DNA reads TGTGCCAGCAGTTACAAGGGGGACAATCAGCCCCAGCATTTT. This sequence encodes CASSYKGDNQPQHF.

This chain joins TRBV5-4 and TRBJ2-1, with D maybe TRBD1 (5 bases). There are 13 residues in the CDR3. Germline lookup yields CDR1 SGHNT and CDR2 YYREEE (reference sequence). V gave up 9 bases and J gave up 2 bases, with 12 bases separating them. In DNA form, the CDR3 reads TGTGCCACCCACATAGGGGCCTACAATGAGCAGTTCTTC. Translating gives CATHIGAYNEQFF.

CDR3 region: CAWSNGGLQPQHF. CDR3 sequence (DNA): TGTGCCTGGAGTAATGGGGGCTTGCAGCCCCAGCATTTT. The chain combines TRBV30 with TRBJ1-5, with D possibly being TRBD1 (6 bases). The V gene's germline CDR1 is GTSNPN and CDR2 SVGIG (reference sequence). V was pared by 2 bases and J by 7 bases, with 12 bases between. The CDR3 length is 13 residues.

CDR3 loop: CASSFGQREAFF. The CDR3 DNA reads as TGTGCCAGCAGCTTCGGGCAGCGAGAAGCTTTCTTT. The chain is built from TRBV7-9 and TRBJ1-1, with D uncertain. CDR3 length equals 12 residues. The V gene lost 3 bases and the J gene lost 8 bases, with 10 bases spanning the gap. Germline V gene data show CDR1 as SEHNR and CDR2 as FQNEAQ (reference sequence).

V and J are TRBV4-2 and TRBJ2-7; 7 bases are shared with TRBD1. V lost 3 bases and J lost 6; bases outside the gene matches: 11. In germline, CDR1 is LGHNA, CDR2 YNFKEQ. The CDR3 extends over 15 amino acids. CDR3 sequence: CASSHSGQEIIEQYF. The CDR3 DNA sequence: TGTGCCAGCAGCCACTCCGGACAGGAGATCATCGAGCAGTACTTC.

The chain uses TRBV7-2 and TRBJ1-2; D ambiguous. CDR3 length equals 14 residues. Germline V gene sequence: CDR1 SGHTA, CDR2 FQGNSA. Trimming shortened V by 4 bases and J by 5 bases, and 14 bases separated the two germline ends. The CDR3 DNA is TGTGCCAGCAGCTCGACCCGGGATGATTATGGCTACACCTTC. Translated, it gives CASSSTRDDYGYTF.

In this sample, this clone turned up a few times. The V gene is TRBV6-5, the J gene TRBJ1-3; D is uncertain. CDR1 and CDR2 (germline): MNHEY, SVGAGI. This CDR3 contains 12 residues. With 7 bases removed from V and 14 bases from J, the gap between germline ends came to 18 bases. Here the CDR3 reads CASTPSGISVYF. The CDR3 nucleotides are TGTGCCAGCACTCCCTCCGGGATCTCCGTATATTTT.

This chain connects TRBV5-1 to TRBJ1-1; D not resolved. Per the germline V gene, CDR1 is SGHRS and CDR2 is YFSETQ. Trimming took 0 bases from V and 4 from J, leaving 7 bases between them. The CDR3 extends over 13 amino acids. CDR3 region: CASSLVQATEAFF. CDR3 nucleotide sequence: TGCGCCAGCAGCTTGGTGCAGGCCACTGAAGCTTTCTTT.

This rearrangement joins TRBV27 to TRBJ1-3, with D hard to call. V was cut by 2 bases and J by 2 bases, with 4 bases left in between. The CDR3 covers 13 residues. Per germline, CDR1 MNHEY and CDR2 SMNVEV (reference sequence). CDR3 region: CASSLLPGNTIYF. CDR3 nucleotide sequence: TGTGCCAGCAGTTTACTCCCTGGAAACACCATATATTTT.

This clone is medium-sized by share. The gene calls are TRBV5-8 and TRBJ1-1, with no clear D. Germline-derived CDR1 and CDR2 are SGHTS and YDEGEE. The CDR3 runs to 13 residues. V lost 4 bases to trimming and J lost 3 bases, with 10 bases between them. CDR3 sequence reads: CASSPWVHTEAFF. The CDR3 nucleotides read TGTGCCAGCAGCCCCTGGGTCCACACTGAAGCTTTCTTT.